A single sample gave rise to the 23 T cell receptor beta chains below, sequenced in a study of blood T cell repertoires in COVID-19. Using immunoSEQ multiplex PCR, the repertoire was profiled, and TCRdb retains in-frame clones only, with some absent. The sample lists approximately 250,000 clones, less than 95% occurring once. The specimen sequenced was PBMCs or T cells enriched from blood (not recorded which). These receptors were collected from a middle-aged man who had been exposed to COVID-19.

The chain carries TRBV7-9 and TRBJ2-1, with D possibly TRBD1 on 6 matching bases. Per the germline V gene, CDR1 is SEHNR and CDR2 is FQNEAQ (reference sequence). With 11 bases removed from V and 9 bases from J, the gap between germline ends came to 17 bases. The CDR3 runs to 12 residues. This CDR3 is CAHGLGAGEQFF. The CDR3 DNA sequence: TGTGCCCATGGGCTGGGGGCGGGTGAGCAGTTCTTC. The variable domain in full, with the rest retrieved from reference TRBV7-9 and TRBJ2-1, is DTGVSQNPRHKITKRGQNVTFRCDPISEHNRLYWYRQTLGQGPEFLTYFQNEAQLEKSRLLSDRFSAERPKGSFSTLEIQRTEQGDSAMYLCAHGLGAGEQFFGPGTRLTVL.

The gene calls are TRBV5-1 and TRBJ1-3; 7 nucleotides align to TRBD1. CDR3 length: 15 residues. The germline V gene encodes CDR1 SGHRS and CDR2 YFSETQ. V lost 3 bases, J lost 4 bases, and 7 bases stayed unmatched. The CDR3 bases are TGCGCCAGCAGCTCTACAGGGGTAGCAGGAAACACCATATATTTT. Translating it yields CASSSTGVAGNTIYF.

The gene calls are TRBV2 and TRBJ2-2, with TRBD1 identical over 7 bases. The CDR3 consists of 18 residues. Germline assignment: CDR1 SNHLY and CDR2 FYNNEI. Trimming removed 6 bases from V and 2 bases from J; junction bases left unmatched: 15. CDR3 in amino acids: CASRAHLSGTANTGELFF. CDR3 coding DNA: TGTGCCAGCAGGGCTCATCTATCCGGGACAGCTAACACCGGGGAGCTGTTTTTT.

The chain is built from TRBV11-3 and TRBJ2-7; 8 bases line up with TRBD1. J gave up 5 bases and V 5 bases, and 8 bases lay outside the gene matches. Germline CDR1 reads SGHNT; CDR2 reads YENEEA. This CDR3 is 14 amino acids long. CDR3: CASSTRQGIDEQYF. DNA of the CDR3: TGTGCCAGCAGCACTCGACAGGGGATCGACGAGCAGTACTTC.

Here the CDR3 reads CASSRPTGGASYEQYF. CDR3 DNA sequence: TGTGCCAGCAGCCGCCCCACAGGGGGCGCCTCCTACGAGCAGTACTTC. The rearrangement uses TRBV5-6 and TRBJ2-7, with TRBD1 matching over 9 bases. The V segment lost 4 bases and the J segment 0 bases; nucleotides outside the gene matches: 8. Germline CDR1 is SGHDT and CDR2 is YYEEEE. This CDR3 is built from 16 residues.

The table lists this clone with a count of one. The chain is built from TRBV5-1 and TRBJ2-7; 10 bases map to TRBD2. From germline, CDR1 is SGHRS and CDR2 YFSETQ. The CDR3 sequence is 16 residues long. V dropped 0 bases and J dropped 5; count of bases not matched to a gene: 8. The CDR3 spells CASSLVSGRAGDEQYF. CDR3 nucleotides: TGCGCCAGCAGCTTGGTGAGCGGGAGGGCCGGAGACGAGCAGTACTTC.

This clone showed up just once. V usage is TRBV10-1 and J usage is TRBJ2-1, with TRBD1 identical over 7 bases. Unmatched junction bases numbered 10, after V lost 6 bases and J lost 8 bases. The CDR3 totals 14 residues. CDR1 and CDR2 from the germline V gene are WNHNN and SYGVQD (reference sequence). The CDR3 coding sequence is TGCGCCAGCAGCAACACAGGGGAACGGGATGAGCAGTTCTTC. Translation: CASSNTGERDEQFF.

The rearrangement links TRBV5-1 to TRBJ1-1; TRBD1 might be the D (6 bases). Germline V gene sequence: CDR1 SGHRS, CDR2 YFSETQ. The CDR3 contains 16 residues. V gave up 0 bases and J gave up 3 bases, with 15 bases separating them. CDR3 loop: CASSLEAGGYHTEAFF. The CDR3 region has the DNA TGCGCCAGCAGCTTGGAGGCGGGGGGCTACCACACTGAAGCTTTCTTT.

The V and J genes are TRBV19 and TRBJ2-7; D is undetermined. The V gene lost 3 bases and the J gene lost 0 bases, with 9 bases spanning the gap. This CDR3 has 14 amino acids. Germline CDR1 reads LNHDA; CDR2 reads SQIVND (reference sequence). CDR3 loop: CASSIGSHSYEQYF. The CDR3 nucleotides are TGTGCCAGTAGTATTGGTAGCCACTCCTACGAGCAGTACTTC.

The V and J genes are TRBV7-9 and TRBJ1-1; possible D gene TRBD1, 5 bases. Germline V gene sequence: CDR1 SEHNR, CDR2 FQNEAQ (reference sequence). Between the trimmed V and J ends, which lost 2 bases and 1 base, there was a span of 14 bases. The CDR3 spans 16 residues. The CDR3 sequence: CASSLRGDGPNTEAFF. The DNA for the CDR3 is TGTGCCAGCAGCTTACGGGGGGACGGCCCGAACACTGAAGCTTTCTTT.

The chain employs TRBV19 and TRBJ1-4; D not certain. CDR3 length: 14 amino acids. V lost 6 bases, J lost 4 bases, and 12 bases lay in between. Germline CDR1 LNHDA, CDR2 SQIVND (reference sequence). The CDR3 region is CASSPRLDNEKLFF. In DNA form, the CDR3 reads TGTGCCAGTAGCCCGCGGCTTGATAATGAAAAACTGTTTTTT.

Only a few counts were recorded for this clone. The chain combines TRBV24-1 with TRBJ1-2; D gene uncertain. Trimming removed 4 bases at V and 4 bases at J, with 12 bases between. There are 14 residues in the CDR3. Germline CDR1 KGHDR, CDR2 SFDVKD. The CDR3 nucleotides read TGTGCCACCAGTGACGTTGCTCGAGGCTATGGCTACACCTTC. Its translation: CATSDVARGYGYTF.

The CDR3 sequence: CASSLLGQGYEQYF. The CDR3 DNA follows: TGCGCCAGCAGCTTATTGGGACAGGGGTACGAGCAGTACTTC. V and J are TRBV5-1 and TRBJ2-7, with TRBD1 matching 10 bases. The CDR3 sequence is 14 residues long. The germline CDR1 and CDR2 sequences are SGHRS and YFSETQ. V trimming: 2 bases; J trimming: 4 bases; junction bases outside the gene matches: 3.

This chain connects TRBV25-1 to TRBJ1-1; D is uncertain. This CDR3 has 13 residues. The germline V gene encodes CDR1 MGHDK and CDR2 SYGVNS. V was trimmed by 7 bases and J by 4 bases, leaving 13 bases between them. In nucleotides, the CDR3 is TGTGCCAGCACCCAAAGGGAGGGCACTGAAGCTTTCTTT. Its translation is CASTQREGTEAFF. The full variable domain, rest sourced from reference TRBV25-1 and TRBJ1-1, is EADIYQTPRYLVIGTGKKITLECSQTMGHDKMYWYQQDPGMELHLIHYSYGVNSTEKGDLSSESTVSRIRTEHFPLTLESARPSHTSQYLCASTQREGTEAFFGQGTRLTVV.

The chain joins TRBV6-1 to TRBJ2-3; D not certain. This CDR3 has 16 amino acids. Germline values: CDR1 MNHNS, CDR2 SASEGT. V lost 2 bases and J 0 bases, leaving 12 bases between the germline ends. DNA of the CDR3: TGTGCCAGCAGTGAACTCAGGTTTCGAAGCACAGATACGCAGTATTTT. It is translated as CASSELRFRSTDTQYF.

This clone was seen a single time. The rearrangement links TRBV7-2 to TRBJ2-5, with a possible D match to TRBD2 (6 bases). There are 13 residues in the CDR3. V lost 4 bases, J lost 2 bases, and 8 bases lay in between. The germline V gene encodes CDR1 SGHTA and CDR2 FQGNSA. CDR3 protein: CASSWSGQETQYF. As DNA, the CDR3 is TGTGCCAGCAGCTGGAGCGGGCAAGAGACCCAGTACTTC.

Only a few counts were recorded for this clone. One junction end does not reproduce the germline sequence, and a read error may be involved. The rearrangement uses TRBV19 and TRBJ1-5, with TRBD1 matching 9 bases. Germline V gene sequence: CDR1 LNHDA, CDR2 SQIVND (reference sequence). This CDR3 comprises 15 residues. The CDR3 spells CASSIGTGGKQPQHF. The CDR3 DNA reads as TGTGCCAGTAGTATAGGCACAGGGGGCAAGCAGCCCCAGCATTTT.

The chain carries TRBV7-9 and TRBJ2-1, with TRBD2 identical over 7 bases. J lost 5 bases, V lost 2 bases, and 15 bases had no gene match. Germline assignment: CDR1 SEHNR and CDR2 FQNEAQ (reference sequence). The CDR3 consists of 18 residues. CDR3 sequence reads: CASSLSLVGGRANNEQFF. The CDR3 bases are TGTGCCAGCAGCTTAAGCTTAGTCGGCGGGAGAGCGAACAATGAGCAGTTCTTC. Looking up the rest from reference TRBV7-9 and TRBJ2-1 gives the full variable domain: DTGVSQNPRHKITKRGQNVTFRCDPISEHNRLYWYRQTLGQGPEFLTYFQNEAQLEKSRLLSDRFSAERPKGSFSTLEIQRTEQGDSAMYLCASSLSLVGGRANNEQFFGPGTRLTVL.

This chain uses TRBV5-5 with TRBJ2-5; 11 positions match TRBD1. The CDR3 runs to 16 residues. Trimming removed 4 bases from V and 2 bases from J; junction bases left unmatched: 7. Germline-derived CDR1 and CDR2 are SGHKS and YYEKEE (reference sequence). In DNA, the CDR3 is TGTGCCAGCAGCAAGATAGGACAGGGGGCACAAGAGACCCAGTACTTC. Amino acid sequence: CASSKIGQGAQETQYF.

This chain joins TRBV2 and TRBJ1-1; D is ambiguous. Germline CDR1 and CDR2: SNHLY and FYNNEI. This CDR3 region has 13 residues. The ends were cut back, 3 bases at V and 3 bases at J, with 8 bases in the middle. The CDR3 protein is CASSDRGYTEAFF. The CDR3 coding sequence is TGTGCCAGCAGTGACCGGGGTTACACTGAAGCTTTCTTT. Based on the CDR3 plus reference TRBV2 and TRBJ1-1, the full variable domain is EPEVTQTPSHQVTQMGQEVILRCVPISNHLYFYWYRQILGQKVEFLVSFYNNEISEKSEIFDDQFSVERPDGSNFTLKIRSTKLEDSAMYFCASSDRGYTEAFFGQGTRLTVV.

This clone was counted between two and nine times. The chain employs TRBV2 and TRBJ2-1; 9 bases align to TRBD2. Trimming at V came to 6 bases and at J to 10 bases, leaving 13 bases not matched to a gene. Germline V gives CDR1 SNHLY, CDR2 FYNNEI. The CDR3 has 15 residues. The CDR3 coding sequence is TGTGCCAGCAGACCCCGACTAGCGGCTTTCAGAGAGCAGTTCTTC. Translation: CASRPRLAAFREQFF.

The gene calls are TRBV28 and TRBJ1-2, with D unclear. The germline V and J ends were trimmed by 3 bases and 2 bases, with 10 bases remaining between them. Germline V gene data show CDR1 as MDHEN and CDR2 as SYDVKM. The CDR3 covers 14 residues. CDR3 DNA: TGTGCCAGCAGTTTCTTAGCTCTAAACTATGGCTACACCTTC. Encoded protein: CASSFLALNYGYTF.

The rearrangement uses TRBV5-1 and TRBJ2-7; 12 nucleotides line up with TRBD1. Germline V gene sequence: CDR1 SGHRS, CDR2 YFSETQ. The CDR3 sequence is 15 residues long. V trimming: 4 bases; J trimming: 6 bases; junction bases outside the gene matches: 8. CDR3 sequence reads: CASSRDRGRMGEQYF. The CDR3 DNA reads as TGCGCCAGCAGCCGGGACAGGGGGCGTATGGGCGAGCAGTACTTC.